This T cell receptor beta chain comes out of a study of monozygotic twins with inflammatory bowel disease (dated by TCRdb to the late 2010s). At the level of the whole study: The full study comprised some 30 monozygotic twin pairs: nine German pairs (four IBD-concordant, five IBD-discordant) and 19 IBD-discordant Danish pairs. Within discordant pairs, disease-associated traits were sought mainly by comparing IBD patients with their genetically identical healthy co-twins. Each individual had, on average, about 151 000 unique TCRalpha sequences and 181 000 unique TCRbeta sequences available for analysis.

From each donor, a roughly 2.7 ml peripheral blood sample was drawn into PAXgene tubes and stored at -80 degrees C. Total RNA was isolated from whole blood with the PAXgene blood miRNA kit on an automated QIAcube, without T cell sorting. Deep TCRalpha and TCRbeta repertoire profiling with unique molecular barcoding was performed on peripheral blood of monozygotic twin pairs concordant or discordant for inflammatory bowel disease. Smoking habits were recorded for all twin pairs, and individuals were classified as current, former or never smokers. The cysteine opens and the phenylalanine closes a CDR3 of 15 amino acids. The DNA is not on file. CDR1 MGHDK and CDR2 SYGVNS were looked up in the germline V gene. Concerning this clonotype: Its antigen is still unknown.

Broad study findings and their caveats: IBD patients had lower TCRbeta repertoire diversity, measured by the inverse Simpson index, than their healthy co-twins. The results gave no support for a single strong signal or clonotype linked to IBD. Because patients received different immunosuppressive treatments, the repertoires may have picked up extra background noise and variability between individuals. Repertoire similarity did not differ between concordant and discordant twins, which could be due to limited statistical power. Compared with healthy twins, IBD patients had fewer clonotypes in common with other individuals, a difference most pronounced in patients showing signs of disease activity. Distinction between different T cell subtypes could not be achieved in the analysis.

Preparation of the library involved 5' RACE. Preparation of each TCR library used approximately 4,000 ng of total RNA. For each sample, cDNA synthesis with SMARTScribe reverse transcriptase was split into eight separate reactions. During cDNA synthesis, template switching was used to introduce unique molecular identifiers that contained a 6-nucleotide sample barcode. Two nested PCRs of about 16 and 10 cycles amplified the TCRalpha and TCRbeta cDNA, and bead purification followed each PCR. Before amplification, the cDNA was treated with uracil DNA-glycosylase and purified using the QIAquick PCR purification kit. The second PCR added Illumina TruSeq-compatible adapters along with sample-specific barcodes. TapeStation and Qubit were used to check library quality and concentration, and around 4.7 ng of each library was pooled. Sequencing of pooled libraries was carried out on an Illumina HiSeq2500 single-index Rapid Run using 2 x 100 bp reads and custom sequencing primers. Under the source paper's analysis protocol: UMI-based consensus assembly with MiGEC version 1.2.6 was used to correct PCR and sequencing errors. MiXCR version 2.1.1 was used for V(D)J alignment, clonotype assembly and CDR3 extraction. To normalise gene usage, clonotype sharing and MAIT/NKT TCR abundance, the analysis used the top 1000, 10 000 and 20 000 clonotypes per sample. Diversity was computed as the inverse Simpson index with the vegan R package after downsampling to 27 000 UMIs. Paired Mann-Whitney U tests were applied to discordant twin pairs, and Benjamini-Hochberg correction was used for multiple testing. TCRdb reprocessed the public reads and reports one entry per CDR3 protein sequence, without DNA. The V and J calls come from TCRdb's annotation, not from the publication. The sample table records roughly 320,000 distinct CDR3 sequences. Roughly 5.3% of the sample is taken by the ten largest.

Sequencing input: blood. The chain employs TRBV25-1 and TRBJ2-3; TCRdb outputs TRBD1, but without DNA this stays unchecked. This clonotype was obtained from a human donor with ulcerative colitis or Crohn's disease, or a healthy co-twin of an affected twin (not recorded which). The CDR3 reads CASSAPGSRTDTQYF.